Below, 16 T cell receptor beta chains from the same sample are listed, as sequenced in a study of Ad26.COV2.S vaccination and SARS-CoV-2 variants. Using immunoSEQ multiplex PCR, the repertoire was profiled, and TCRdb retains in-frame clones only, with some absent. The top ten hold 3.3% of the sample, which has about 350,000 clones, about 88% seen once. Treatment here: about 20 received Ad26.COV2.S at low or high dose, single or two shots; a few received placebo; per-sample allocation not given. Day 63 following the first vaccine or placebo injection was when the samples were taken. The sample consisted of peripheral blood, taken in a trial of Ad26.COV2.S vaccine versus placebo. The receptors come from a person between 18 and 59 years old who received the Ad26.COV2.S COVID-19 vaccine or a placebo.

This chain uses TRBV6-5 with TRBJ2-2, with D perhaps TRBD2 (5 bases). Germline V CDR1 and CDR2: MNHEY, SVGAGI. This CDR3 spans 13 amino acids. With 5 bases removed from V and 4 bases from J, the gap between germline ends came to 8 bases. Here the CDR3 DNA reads TGTGCCAGCAGTCGGGGAATCACCGGGGAGCTGTTTTTT. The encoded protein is CASSRGITGELFF.

In nucleotides, the CDR3 is TGCGCCAGCAGACCTGGTAGCGGGAGGATCGACGAGCAGTACTTC. Encoded protein: CASRPGSGRIDEQYF. The J gene is TRBJ2-7, the V gene TRBV4-1; 10 bases map to TRBD2. The CDR3 sequence is 15 residues long. Germline CDR1 reads MGHRA; CDR2 reads YSYEKL. V lost 6 bases, J lost 5 bases, and 10 bases stayed unmatched.

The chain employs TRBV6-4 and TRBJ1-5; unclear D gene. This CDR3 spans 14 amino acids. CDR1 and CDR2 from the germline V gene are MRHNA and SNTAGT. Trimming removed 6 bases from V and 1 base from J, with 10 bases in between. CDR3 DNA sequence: TGTGCCAGCAGGAGTAGGGCAAGCAATCAGCCCCAGCATTTT. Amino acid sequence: CASRSRASNQPQHF.

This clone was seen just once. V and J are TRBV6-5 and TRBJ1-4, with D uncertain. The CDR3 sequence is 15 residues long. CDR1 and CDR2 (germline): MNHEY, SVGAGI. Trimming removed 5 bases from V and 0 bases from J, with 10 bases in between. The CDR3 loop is CASSPTFATNEKLFF. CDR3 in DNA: TGTGCCAGCAGTCCGACCTTTGCAACTAATGAAAAACTGTTTTTT.

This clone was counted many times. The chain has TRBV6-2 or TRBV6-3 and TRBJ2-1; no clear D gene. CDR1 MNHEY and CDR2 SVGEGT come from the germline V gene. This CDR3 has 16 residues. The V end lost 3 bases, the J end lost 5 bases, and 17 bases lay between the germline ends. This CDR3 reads CASSYFRNPSHNEQFF. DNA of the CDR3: TGTGCCAGCAGTTATTTCAGGAATCCGTCTCACAATGAGCAGTTCTTC.

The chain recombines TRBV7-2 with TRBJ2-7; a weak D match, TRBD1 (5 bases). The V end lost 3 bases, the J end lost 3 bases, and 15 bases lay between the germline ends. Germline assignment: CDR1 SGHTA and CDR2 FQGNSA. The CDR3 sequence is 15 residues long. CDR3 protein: CASSFGPGMNYEQYF. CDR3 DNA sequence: TGTGCCAGCAGCTTCGGTCCAGGGATGAACTACGAGCAGTACTTC.

The CDR3 DNA follows: TGTGCCAGCAGCTACGACAGAAACTATGGCTACACCTTC. Translation gives CASSYDRNYGYTF. This sequence joins TRBV11-2 and TRBJ1-2, with D possibly TRBD1 on 5 matching bases. V dropped 4 bases and J dropped 2 bases, with 8 bases sitting between them. The CDR3 is 13 amino acids. The germline gives CDR1 SGHAT, CDR2 FQNNGV.

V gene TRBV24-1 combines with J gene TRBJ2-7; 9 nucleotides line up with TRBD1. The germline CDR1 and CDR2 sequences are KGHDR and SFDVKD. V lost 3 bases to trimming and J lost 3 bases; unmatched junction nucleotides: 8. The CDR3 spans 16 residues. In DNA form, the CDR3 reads TGTGCCACCAGTGATGGGACAGGGAACCCAATCTACGAGCAGTACTTC. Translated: CATSDGTGNPIYEQYF.

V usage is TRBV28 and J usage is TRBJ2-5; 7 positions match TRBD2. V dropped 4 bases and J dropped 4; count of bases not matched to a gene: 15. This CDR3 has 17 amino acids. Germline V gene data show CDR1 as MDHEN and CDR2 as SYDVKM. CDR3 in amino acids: CASSSLTPEGRGETQYF. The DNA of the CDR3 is TGTGCCAGCAGTTCACTAACCCCGGAGGGGAGGGGAGAGACCCAGTACTTC.

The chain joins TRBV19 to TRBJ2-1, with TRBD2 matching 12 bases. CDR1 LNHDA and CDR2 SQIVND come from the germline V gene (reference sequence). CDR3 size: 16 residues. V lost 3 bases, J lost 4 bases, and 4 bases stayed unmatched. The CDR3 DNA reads TGTGCCAGTAGTATGACTAGCGGGAGAAAGTACAATGAGCAGTTCTTC. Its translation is CASSMTSGRKYNEQFF. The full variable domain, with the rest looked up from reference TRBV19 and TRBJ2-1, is DGGITQSPKYLFRKEGQNVTLSCEQNLNHDAMYWYRQDPGQGLRLIYYSQIVNDFQKGDIAEGYSVSREKKESFPLTVTSAQKNPTAFYLCASSMTSGRKYNEQFFGPGTRLTVL.

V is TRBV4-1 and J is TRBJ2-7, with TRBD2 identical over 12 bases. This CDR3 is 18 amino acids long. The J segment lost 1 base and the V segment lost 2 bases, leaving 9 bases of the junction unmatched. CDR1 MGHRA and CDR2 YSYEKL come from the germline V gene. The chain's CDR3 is CASSQPKTSGRPSYEQYF. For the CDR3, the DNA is TGCGCCAGCAGCCAACCTAAGACTAGCGGGAGACCTTCCTACGAGCAGTACTTC.

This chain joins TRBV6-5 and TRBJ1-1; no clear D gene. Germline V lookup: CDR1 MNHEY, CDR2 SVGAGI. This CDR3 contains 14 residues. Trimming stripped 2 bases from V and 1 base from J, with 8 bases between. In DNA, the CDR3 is TGTGCCAGCAGTTACACGGACGGGAACACTGAAGCTTTCTTT. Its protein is CASSYTDGNTEAFF.

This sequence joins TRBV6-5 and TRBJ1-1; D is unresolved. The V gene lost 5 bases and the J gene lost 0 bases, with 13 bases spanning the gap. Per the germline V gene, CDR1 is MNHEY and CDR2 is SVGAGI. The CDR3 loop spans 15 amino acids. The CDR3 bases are TGTGCCAGCAGTCCCCGGGTTTTAATGAACACTGAAGCTTTCTTT. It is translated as CASSPRVLMNTEAFF.

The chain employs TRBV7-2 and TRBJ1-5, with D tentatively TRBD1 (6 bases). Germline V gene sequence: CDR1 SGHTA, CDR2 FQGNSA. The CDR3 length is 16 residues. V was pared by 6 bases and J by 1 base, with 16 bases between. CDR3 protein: CASSRDQGSSNQPQHF. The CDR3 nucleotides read TGTGCCAGCAGTCGTGATCAGGGGTCCAGCAATCAGCCCCAGCATTTT.

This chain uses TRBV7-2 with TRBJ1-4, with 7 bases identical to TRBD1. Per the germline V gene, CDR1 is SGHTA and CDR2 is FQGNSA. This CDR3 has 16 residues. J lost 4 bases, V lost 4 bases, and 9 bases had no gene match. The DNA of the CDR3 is TGTGCCAGCAGCTCTAAAACCGGGACAGTTAATGAAAAACTGTTTTTT. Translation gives CASSSKTGTVNEKLFF.

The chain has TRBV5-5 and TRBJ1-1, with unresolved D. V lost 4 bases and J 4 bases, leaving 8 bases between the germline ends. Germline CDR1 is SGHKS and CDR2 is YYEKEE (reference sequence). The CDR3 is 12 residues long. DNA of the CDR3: TGTGCCAGCAGCCGCGCAGTCACTGAAGCTTTCTTT. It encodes CASSRAVTEAFF.